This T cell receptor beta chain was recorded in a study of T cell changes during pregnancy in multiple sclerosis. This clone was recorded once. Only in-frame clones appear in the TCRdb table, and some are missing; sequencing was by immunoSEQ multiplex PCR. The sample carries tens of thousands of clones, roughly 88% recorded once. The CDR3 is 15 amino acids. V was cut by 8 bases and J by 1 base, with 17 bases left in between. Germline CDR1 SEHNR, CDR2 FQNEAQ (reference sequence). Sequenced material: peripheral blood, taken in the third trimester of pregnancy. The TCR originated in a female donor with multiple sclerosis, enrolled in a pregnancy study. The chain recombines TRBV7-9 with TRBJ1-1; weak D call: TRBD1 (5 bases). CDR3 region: CASRPGGIWNTEAFF. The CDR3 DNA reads TGTGCCAGCCGCCCCGGGGGGATCTGGAACACTGAAGCTTTCTTT.